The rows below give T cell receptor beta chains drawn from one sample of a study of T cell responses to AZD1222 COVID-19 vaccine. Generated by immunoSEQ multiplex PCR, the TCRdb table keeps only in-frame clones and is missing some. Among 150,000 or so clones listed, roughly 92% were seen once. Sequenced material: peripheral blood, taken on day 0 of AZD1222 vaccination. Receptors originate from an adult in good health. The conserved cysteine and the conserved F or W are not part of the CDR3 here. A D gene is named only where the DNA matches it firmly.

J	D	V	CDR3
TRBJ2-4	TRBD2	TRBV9	ASSGEPRETQY
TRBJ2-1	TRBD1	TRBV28	ASSPPGTEHYNEQF
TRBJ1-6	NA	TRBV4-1	ASSQVPASSYNSPLH
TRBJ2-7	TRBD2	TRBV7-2	ASSLVTSGLNEQY
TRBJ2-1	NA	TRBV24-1	ATSDTGTRYNEQF
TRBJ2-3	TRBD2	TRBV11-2	ASSSASGRWEDTQY
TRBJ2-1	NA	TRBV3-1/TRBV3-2	ASSLMEAVYNEQF
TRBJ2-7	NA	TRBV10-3	AISDLRTGKLADSYEQY
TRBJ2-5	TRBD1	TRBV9	ASSPRQGWETQY
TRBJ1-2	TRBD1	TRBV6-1	ASSEGWTGGNGYT
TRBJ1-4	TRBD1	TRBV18	ASSPWDRGASNEKLF
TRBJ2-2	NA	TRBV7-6	ASSPGTQNTGELF
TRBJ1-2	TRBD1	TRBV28	ASSPTGANYGYT